A selection of T cell receptor beta chains follows, all from one sample in a study of cytomegalovirus exposure and HLA in healthy donors. The data were produced by immunoSEQ multiplex PCR, yet TCRdb's version contains in-frame clones alone and is incomplete. The data show around 190,000 clones, around 86% seen once. The material sequenced was PBMCs. All receptors derive from a woman younger than 35 in good health and CMV-seronegative. Each CDR3 is given without its conserved first and last residue. Fields, in order: CDR3 protein, CDR3 length, V gene, D gene. The D gene is left open where the match is weak.

CDR3: ASSTQPYYGYT; length: 11; V: TRBV19; D: -
CDR3: ASSQAGTSGRYSYEQY; length: 16; V: TRBV4-2; D: TRBD2
CDR3: AISELSGGAWHEQF; length: 14; V: TRBV10-3; D: TRBD2
CDR3: ASSTPGGDYYEQY; length: 13; V: TRBV5-4; D: TRBD2
CDR3: ASSPQGLSTYEQY; length: 13; V: TRBV6-5; D: -
CDR3: ASSPRGSSYNEQF; length: 13; V: TRBV5-4; D: -
CDR3: ASSSSPTPNSPLH; length: 13; V: TRBV27; D: -
CDR3: ASSFEVRGYNEQF; length: 13; V: TRBV5-1; D: -
CDR3: ASSLQVIHPGNTIY; length: 14; V: TRBV7-9; D: -
CDR3: ASSAGTGDGYT; length: 11; V: TRBV9; D: TRBD1
CDR3: ASSNRGGSYNEQF; length: 13; V: TRBV4-1; D: -
CDR3: ASRETAGTGEF; length: 11; V: TRBV2; D: TRBD1
CDR3: ASSAMYYEQY; length: 10; V: TRBV5-6; D: -
CDR3: ASSTTGGRTEAF; length: 12; V: TRBV10-1; D: TRBD1
CDR3: SVSAWTAAAEAF; length: 12; V: TRBV29-1; D: -
CDR3: ASSSGLSGLGYEQY; length: 14; V: TRBV28; D: -
CDR3: ASSLQGTEAF; length: 10; V: TRBV5-1; D: -
CDR3: ASSQGAMDGANVLT; length: 14; V: TRBV6-4; D: TRBD1
CDR3: ASSTPGQLYGYT; length: 12; V: TRBV27; D: -
CDR3: ASSLVRGHGAGELF; length: 14; V: TRBV11-3; D: TRBD1
CDR3: ASSTTTTGEQY; length: 11; V: TRBV19; D: -
CDR3: ASSSLPRRDFFVHNEQF; length: 17; V: TRBV5-1; D: -
CDR3: ASRYREGGAGNEQF; length: 14; V: TRBV7-2; D: -
CDR3: ATSRIPDSGANVLT; length: 14; V: TRBV15; D: -
CDR3: ASSSNRNYLSWRYGYT; length: 16; V: TRBV28; D: -
CDR3: ASSSSSNQPQH; length: 11; V: TRBV19; D: -
CDR3: ASSPRRDFGDTQY; length: 13; V: TRBV7-9; D: -
CDR3: ASSPGADYEQY; length: 11; V: TRBV18; D: -
CDR3: ASSLRGGLHKPYGYT; length: 15; V: TRBV5-5; D: -
CDR3: ATSRGWETEAF; length: 11; V: TRBV15; D: -
CDR3: ASSLAGTDSGELF; length: 13; V: TRBV5-1; D: TRBD1
CDR3: ASSRGQVGEQY; length: 11; V: TRBV4-2; D: TRBD1
CDR3: ASSGDSGTTNEKLF; length: 14; V: TRBV28; D: TRBD1
CDR3: ASSLDTGTNMGKLF; length: 14; V: TRBV11-2; D: -
CDR3: ASSYSGGGGETQY; length: 13; V: TRBV6-5; D: TRBD1
CDR3: ASSMSHNEQF; length: 10; V: TRBV19; D: -
CDR3: ASSYSGGDSYEQY; length: 13; V: TRBV6-5; D: -
CDR3: ASSFSRTDPGNTIY; length: 14; V: TRBV5-1; D: -
CDR3: ASSPTGQGRTEAF; length: 13; V: TRBV7-3; D: TRBD1
CDR3: ASSQQETQY; length: 9; V: TRBV5-1; D: -
CDR3: ASSSSTGTYGYT; length: 12; V: TRBV5-5; D: -
CDR3: ASSPVLGPRNEQY; length: 13; V: TRBV4-2; D: -
CDR3: AWSNTGTGGFHEQY; length: 14; V: TRBV30; D: TRBD1
CDR3: ASSAGSTDTQY; length: 11; V: TRBV7-9; D: -